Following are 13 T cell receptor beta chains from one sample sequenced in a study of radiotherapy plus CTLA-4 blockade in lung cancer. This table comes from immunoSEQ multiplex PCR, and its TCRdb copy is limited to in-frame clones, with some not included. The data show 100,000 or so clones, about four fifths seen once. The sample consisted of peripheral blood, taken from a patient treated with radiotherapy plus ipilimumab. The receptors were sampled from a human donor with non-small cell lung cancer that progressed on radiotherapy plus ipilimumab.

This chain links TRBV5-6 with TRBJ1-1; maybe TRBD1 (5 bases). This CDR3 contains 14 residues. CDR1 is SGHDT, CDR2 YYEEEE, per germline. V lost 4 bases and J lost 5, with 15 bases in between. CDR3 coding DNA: TGTGCCAGCAGCGCCCGGGAGGGGACGACTGAAGCTTTCTTT. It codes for CASSAREGTTEAFF.

The CDR3 DNA reads TGTGCCAGCAGTTCTTTCCTTAATTCACCCCTCCACTTT. It is translated as CASSSFLNSPLHF. The V and J genes are TRBV27 and TRBJ1-6; D is unresolved. V was clipped by 4 bases and J by 6 bases, with 7 bases between them. In germline, CDR1 is MNHEY, CDR2 SMNVEV (reference sequence). CDR3 length: 13 residues.

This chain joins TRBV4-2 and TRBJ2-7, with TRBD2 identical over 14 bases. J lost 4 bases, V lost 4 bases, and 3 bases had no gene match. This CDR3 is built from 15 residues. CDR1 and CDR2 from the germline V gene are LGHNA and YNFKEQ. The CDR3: CASSPGLAGGYEQYF. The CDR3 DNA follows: TGTGCCAGCAGCCCAGGACTAGCGGGGGGTTACGAGCAGTACTTC.

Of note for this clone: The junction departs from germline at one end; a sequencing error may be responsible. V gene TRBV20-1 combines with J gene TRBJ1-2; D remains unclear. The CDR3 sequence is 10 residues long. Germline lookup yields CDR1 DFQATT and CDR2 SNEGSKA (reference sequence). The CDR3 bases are TGCAGTGCCTGGACCCCAGACCGAGTCTTC. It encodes CSAWTPDRVF.

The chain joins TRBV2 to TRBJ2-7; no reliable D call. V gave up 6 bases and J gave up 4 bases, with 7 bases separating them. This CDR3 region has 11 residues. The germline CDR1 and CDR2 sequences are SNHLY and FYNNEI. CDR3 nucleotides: TGTGCCAGCAGAGGGTGGTACGAGCAGTACTTC. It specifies CASRGWYEQYF.

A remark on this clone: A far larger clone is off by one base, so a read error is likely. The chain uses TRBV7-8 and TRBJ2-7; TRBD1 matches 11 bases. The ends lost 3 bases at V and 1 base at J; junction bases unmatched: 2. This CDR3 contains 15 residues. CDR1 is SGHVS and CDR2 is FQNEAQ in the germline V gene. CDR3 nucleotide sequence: TGTGCCAGCAGCTTCGGACAGGGGGCATCCTACGAGCAGTACTTC. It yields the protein CASSFGQGASYEQYF.

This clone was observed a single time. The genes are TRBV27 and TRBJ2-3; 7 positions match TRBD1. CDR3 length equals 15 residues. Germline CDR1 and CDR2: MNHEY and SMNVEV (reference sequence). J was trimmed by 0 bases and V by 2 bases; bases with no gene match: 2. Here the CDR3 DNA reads TGTGCCAGCAGTTTAGTGGGACAGAGCACAGATACGCAGTATTTT. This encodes CASSLVGQSTDTQYF.

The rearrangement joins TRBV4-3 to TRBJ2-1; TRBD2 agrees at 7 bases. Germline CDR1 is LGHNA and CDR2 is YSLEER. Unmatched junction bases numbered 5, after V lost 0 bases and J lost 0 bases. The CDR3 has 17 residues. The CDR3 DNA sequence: TGCGCCAGCAGCCAAGATCTGGGCGGGGGCTCCTACAATGAGCAGTTCTTC. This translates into CASSQDLGGGSYNEQFF.

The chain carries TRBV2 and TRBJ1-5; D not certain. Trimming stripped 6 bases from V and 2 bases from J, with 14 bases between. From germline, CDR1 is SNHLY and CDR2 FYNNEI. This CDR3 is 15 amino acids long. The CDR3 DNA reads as TGTGCCAGCAGGCGGCAGACCGAGGGCAATCAGCCCCAGCATTTT. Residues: CASRRQTEGNQPQHF. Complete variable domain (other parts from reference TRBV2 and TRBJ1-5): EPEVTQTPSHQVTQMGQEVILRCVPISNHLYFYWYRQILGQKVEFLVSFYNNEISEKSEIFDDQFSVERPDGSNFTLKIRSTKLEDSAMYFCASRRQTEGNQPQHFGDGTRLSIL.

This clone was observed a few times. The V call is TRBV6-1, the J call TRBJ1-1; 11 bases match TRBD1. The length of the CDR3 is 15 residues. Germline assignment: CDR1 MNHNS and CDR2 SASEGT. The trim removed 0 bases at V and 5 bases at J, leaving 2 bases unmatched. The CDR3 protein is CASSEAGQGVTEAFF. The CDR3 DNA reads TGTGCCAGCAGTGAAGCGGGACAGGGGGTGACTGAAGCTTTCTTT.

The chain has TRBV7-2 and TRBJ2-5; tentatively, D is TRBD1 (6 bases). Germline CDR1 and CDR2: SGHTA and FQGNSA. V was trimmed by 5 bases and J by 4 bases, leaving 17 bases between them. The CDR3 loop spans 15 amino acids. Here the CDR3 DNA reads TGTGCCAGCAGCAATACGCGGGCAGGGGTAGAGACCCAGTACTTC. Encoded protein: CASSNTRAGVETQYF.

CDR3 sequence reads: CASSSLGEAYEQYF. In DNA, the CDR3 is TGTGCCAGCAGCTCCCTAGGCGAGGCTTACGAGCAGTACTTC. The chain recombines TRBV11-1 with TRBJ2-7; D call uncertain. Trimming stripped 4 bases from V and 4 bases from J, with 14 bases between. Germline lookup yields CDR1 SGHAT and CDR2 FQDESV (reference sequence). CDR3 length: 14 amino acids.

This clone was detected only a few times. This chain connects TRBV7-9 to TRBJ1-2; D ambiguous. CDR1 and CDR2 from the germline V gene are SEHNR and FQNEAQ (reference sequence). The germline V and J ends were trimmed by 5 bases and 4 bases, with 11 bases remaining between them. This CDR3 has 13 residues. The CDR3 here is CASSPLQSYGYTF. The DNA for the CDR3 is TGTGCCAGCAGCCCCCTACAGAGCTATGGCTACACCTTC. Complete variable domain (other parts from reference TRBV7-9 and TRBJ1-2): DTGVSQNPRHKITKRGQNVTFRCDPISEHNRLYWYRQTLGQGPEFLTYFQNEAQLEKSRLLSDRFSAERPKGSFSTLEIQRTEQGDSAMYLCASSPLQSYGYTFGSGTRLTVV.